Presented here are 10 T cell receptor beta chains from one specimen sequenced in a study of T cells in Graves' hyperthyroidism and ophthalmopathy. There were TCR beta CDR3 regions amplified from RNA transcripts. The TCR CDR3 first-round RT-PCR relied on the HTBI primer set. MiXCR was run by TCRdb on the multiplex PCR reads, yielding one entry per CDR3 protein. The sample carries fewer than 900,000 distinct CDR3 sequences, roughly a sixth recorded once. The specimen was blood. The receptors stem from a woman between 50 and 59 years old with Graves' hyperthyroidism that later progressed to Graves' ophthalmopathy.

This clonotype showed up just a few times. The chain carries TRBV12-5 and TRBJ1-1, with 8 bases aligning to TRBD1. Germline assignment: CDR1 LGHNT and CDR2 FRNRAP. This CDR3 spans 13 amino acids. The trim removed 7 bases at V and 5 bases at J, leaving 6 bases unmatched. The CDR3, as DNA: TGTGCTAGTGCCGACAGGGGCGGGACTGAAGCTTTCTTT. Residues: CASADRGGTEAFF.

The chain carries TRBV5-5 and TRBJ1-2, with no clear D. Looked up from germline, CDR1 is SGHKS and CDR2 is YYEKEE (reference sequence). With 4 bases removed from V and 8 bases from J, the gap between germline ends came to 15 bases. The CDR3 has 13 amino acids. Written as DNA, the CDR3 is TGTGCCAGCAGCATGGACCCGGCGTGGGGCTACACCTTC. Its protein is CASSMDPAWGYTF. Variable domain in full (rest from reference TRBV5-5 and TRBJ1-2): DAGVTQSPTHLIKTRGQQVTLRCSPISGHKSVSWYQQVLGQGPQFIFQYYEKEERGRGNFPDRFSARQFPNYSSELNVNALLLGDSALYLCASSMDPAWGYTFGSGTRLTVV.

The chain employs TRBV4-1 and TRBJ2-7, with D possibly called TRBD1 or TRBD2 (5 bases each). CDR1 and CDR2 from the germline V gene are MGHRA and YSYEKL. The CDR3 sequence is 16 residues long. V lost 1 base, J lost 0 bases, and 13 bases lay in between. The CDR3 DNA sequence: TGCGCCAGCAGCCAAGCCACCGGGACCGTCTCCTACGAGCAGTACTTC. Translation: CASSQATGTVSYEQYF.

The V and J genes are TRBV20-1 and TRBJ1-1; a possible D gene is TRBD1 (5 bases). The CDR3 covers 14 residues. The ends were cut back, 5 bases at V and 3 bases at J, with 16 bases in the middle. Germline CDR1 reads DFQATT; CDR2 reads SNEGSKA (reference sequence). The CDR3 DNA follows: TGCAGTGCTGATAGGGGCTGGGAGGACACTGAAGCTTTCTTT. This codes for CSADRGWEDTEAFF.

This clonotype turned up a few times. J is TRBJ1-2 and V is TRBV5-1; D is uncertain. Germline values: CDR1 SGHRS, CDR2 YFSETQ. The CDR3 contains 13 residues. Trimming cost V 3 bases and J 4 bases, with 10 bases left between them. The CDR3: CASSSEDIYGYTF. DNA for the CDR3: TGCGCCAGCAGCTCCGAAGATATCTATGGCTACACCTTC.

Many counts were recorded for this clonotype. This chain connects TRBV28 to TRBJ2-5; no firm D call. The germline V gene has CDR1 MDHEN and CDR2 SYDVKM. Trimming removed 2 bases from V and 5 bases from J, with 12 bases in between. The CDR3 length is 14 residues. The CDR3 is CASSLIRARETQYF. DNA for the CDR3: TGTGCCAGCAGTTTAATCCGGGCTCGGGAGACCCAGTACTTC.

The sample holds many counts of this clonotype. This rearrangement joins TRBV18 to TRBJ1-3, with D uncertain. V was clipped by 2 bases and J by 4 bases, with 12 bases between them. The germline V gene has CDR1 KGHSH and CDR2 LQKENI. The CDR3 is 15 amino acids. The CDR3: CASSPKPPGGNTIYF. The CDR3 DNA is TGTGCCAGCTCACCAAAACCGCCTGGGGGAAACACCATATATTTT.

The chain joins TRBV5-1 to TRBJ1-4; no clear D gene. Germline V gene data show CDR1 as SGHRS and CDR2 as YFSETQ. The CDR3 is 17 amino acids. The V gene lost 3 bases and the J gene lost 3 bases, with 18 bases spanning the gap. CDR3 protein: CASSYTGMEGANEKLFF. DNA of the CDR3: TGCGCCAGCAGCTACACCGGGATGGAGGGAGCTAATGAAAAACTGTTTTTT. Combining the CDR3 with reference TRBV5-1 and TRBJ1-4 gives the whole variable domain KAGVTQTPRYLIKTRGQQVTLSCSPISGHRSVSWYQQTPGQGLQFLFEYFSETQRNKGNFPGRFSGRQFSNSRSEMNVSTLELGDSALYLCASSYTGMEGANEKLFFGSGTQLSVL.

The sample holds one count of this clonotype. It may be a read error: a sequence one base away is much more abundant. The chain carries TRBV12-3 or TRBV12-4 and TRBJ2-5; 7 positions match TRBD2. J was trimmed by 9 bases and V by 2 bases; bases with no gene match: 6. The length of the CDR3 is 13 residues. The CDR3 protein is CASSLQVREAQYF. For the CDR3, the DNA is TGTGCCAGCAGTTTACAGGTTCGGGAGGCCCAGTACTTC.

This clonotype was recorded at least ten times. The chain has TRBV18 and TRBJ1-2; D unresolved. CDR3 length equals 16 residues. Trimming took 0 bases from V and 2 from J, leaving 13 bases between them. Germline assignment: CDR1 KGHSH and CDR2 LQKENI. The CDR3 nucleotides read TGTGCCAGCTCACCACCGCGGTCAGCGATAAACTATGGCTACACCTTC. It encodes CASSPPRSAINYGYTF.